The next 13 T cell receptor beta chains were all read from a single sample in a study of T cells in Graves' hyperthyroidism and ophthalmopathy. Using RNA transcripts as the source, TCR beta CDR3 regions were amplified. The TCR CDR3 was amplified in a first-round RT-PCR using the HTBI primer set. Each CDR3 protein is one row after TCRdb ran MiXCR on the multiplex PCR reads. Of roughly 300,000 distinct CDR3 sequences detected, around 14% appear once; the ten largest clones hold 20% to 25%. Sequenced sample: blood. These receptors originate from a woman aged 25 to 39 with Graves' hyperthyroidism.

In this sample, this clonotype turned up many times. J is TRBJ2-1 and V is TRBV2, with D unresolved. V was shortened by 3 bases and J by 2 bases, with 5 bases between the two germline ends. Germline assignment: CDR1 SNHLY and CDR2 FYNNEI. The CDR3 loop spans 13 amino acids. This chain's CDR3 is CASSDYTYNEQFF. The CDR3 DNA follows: TGTGCCAGCAGTGATTACACCTACAATGAGCAGTTCTTC.

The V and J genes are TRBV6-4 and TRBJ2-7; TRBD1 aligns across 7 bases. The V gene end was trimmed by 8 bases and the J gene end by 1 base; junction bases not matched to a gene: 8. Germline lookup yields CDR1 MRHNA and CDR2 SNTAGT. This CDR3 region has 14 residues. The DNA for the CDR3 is TGTGCCAGCTCTCTGAGGACAGGATCCTACGAGCAGTACTTC. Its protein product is CASSLRTGSYEQYF.

The CDR3 loop is CSAREEDKGYEQYF. The CDR3 bases are TGCAGTGCTAGAGAAGAGGACAAGGGCTACGAGCAGTACTTC. This chain links TRBV20-1 with TRBJ2-7; weak D call: TRBD1 (5 bases). Looked up from germline, CDR1 is DFQATT and CDR2 is SNEGSKA (reference sequence). The CDR3 has 14 residues. V was trimmed by 0 bases and J by 3 bases, leaving 12 bases between them.

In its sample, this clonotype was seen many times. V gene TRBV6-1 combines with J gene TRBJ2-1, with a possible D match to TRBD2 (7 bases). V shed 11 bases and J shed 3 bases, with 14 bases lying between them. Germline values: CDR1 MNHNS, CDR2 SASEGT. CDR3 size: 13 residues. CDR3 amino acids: CAPGAGDYNEQFF. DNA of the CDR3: TGTGCCCCAGGGGCGGGGGACTACAATGAGCAGTTCTTC.

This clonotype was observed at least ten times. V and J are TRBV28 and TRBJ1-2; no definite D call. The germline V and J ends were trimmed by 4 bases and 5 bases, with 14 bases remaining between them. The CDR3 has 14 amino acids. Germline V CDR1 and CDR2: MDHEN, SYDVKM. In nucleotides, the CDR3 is TGTGCCAGCAGTTCCCCCGCCGGCACTTATGGCTACACCTTC. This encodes CASSSPAGTYGYTF.

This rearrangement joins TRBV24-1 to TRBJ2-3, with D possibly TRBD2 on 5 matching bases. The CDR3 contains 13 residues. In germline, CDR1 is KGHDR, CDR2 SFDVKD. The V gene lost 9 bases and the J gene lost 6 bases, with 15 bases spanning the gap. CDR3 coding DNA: TGTGCCACCGGGTTGGAGGCGCGGGATACGCAGTATTTT. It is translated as CATGLEARDTQYF.

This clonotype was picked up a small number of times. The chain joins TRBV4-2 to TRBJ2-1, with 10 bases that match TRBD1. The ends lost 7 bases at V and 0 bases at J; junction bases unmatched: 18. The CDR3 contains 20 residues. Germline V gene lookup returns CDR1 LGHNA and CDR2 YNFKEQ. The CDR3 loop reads CASNLPRDRGQGSSYNEQFF. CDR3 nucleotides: TGTGCCAGCAACCTGCCCCGGGACAGGGGACAGGGCAGCTCCTACAATGAGCAGTTCTTC.

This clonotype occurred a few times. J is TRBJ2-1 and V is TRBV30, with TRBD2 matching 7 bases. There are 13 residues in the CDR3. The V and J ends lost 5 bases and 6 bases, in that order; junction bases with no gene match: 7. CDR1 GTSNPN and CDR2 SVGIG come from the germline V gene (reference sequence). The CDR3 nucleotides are TGTGCCTGGGCGAGGGGAGGGCCCAATGAGCAGTTCTTC. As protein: CAWARGGPNEQFF.

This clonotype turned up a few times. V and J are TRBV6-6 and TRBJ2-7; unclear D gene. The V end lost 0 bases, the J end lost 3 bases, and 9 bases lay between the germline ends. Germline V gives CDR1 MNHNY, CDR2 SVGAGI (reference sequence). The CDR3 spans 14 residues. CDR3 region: CASSYSPPIYEQYF. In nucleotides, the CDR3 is TGTGCCAGCAGTTACTCGCCCCCTATCTACGAGCAGTACTTC.

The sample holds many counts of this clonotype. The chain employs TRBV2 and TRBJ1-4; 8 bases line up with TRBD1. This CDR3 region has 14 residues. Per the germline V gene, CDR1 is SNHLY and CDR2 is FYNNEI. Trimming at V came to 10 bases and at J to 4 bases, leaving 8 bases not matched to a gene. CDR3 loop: CATRDRGLNEKLFF. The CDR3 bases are TGTGCCACCAGAGACAGGGGCCTTAATGAAAAACTGTTTTTT.

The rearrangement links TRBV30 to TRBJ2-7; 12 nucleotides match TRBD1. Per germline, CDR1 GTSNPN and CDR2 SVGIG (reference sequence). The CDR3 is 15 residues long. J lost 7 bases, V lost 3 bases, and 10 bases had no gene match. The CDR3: CAWRSPGQGAREQYF. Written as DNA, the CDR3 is TGTGCCTGGAGGAGTCCGGGACAGGGGGCGAGGGAGCAGTACTTC. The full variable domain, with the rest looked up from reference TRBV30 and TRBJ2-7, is SQTIHQWPATLVQPVGSPLSLECTVEGTSNPNLYWYRQAAGRGLQLLFYSVGIGQISSEVPQNLSASRPQDRQFILSSKKLLLSDSGFYLCAWRSPGQGAREQYFGPGTRLTVT.

This chain's CDR3 is CASSPGGQPNSPLHF. The CDR3 coding sequence is TGTGCCAGCAGCCCCGGGGGACAGCCTAATTCACCCCTCCACTTT. The chain couples TRBV11-2 to TRBJ1-6; 7 bases are shared with TRBD1. J gave up 6 bases and V 5 bases, and 7 bases lay outside the gene matches. Looked up from germline, CDR1 is SGHAT and CDR2 is FQNNGV. The CDR3 sequence is 15 residues long.

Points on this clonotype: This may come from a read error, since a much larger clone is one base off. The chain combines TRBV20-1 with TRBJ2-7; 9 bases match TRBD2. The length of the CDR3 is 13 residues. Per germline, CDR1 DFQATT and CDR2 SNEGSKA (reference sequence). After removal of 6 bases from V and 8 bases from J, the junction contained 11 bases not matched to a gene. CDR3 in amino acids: CSARGREGYKQYF. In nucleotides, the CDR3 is TGCAGTGCGCGGGGGCGGGAGGGGTACAAGCAGTACTTC.